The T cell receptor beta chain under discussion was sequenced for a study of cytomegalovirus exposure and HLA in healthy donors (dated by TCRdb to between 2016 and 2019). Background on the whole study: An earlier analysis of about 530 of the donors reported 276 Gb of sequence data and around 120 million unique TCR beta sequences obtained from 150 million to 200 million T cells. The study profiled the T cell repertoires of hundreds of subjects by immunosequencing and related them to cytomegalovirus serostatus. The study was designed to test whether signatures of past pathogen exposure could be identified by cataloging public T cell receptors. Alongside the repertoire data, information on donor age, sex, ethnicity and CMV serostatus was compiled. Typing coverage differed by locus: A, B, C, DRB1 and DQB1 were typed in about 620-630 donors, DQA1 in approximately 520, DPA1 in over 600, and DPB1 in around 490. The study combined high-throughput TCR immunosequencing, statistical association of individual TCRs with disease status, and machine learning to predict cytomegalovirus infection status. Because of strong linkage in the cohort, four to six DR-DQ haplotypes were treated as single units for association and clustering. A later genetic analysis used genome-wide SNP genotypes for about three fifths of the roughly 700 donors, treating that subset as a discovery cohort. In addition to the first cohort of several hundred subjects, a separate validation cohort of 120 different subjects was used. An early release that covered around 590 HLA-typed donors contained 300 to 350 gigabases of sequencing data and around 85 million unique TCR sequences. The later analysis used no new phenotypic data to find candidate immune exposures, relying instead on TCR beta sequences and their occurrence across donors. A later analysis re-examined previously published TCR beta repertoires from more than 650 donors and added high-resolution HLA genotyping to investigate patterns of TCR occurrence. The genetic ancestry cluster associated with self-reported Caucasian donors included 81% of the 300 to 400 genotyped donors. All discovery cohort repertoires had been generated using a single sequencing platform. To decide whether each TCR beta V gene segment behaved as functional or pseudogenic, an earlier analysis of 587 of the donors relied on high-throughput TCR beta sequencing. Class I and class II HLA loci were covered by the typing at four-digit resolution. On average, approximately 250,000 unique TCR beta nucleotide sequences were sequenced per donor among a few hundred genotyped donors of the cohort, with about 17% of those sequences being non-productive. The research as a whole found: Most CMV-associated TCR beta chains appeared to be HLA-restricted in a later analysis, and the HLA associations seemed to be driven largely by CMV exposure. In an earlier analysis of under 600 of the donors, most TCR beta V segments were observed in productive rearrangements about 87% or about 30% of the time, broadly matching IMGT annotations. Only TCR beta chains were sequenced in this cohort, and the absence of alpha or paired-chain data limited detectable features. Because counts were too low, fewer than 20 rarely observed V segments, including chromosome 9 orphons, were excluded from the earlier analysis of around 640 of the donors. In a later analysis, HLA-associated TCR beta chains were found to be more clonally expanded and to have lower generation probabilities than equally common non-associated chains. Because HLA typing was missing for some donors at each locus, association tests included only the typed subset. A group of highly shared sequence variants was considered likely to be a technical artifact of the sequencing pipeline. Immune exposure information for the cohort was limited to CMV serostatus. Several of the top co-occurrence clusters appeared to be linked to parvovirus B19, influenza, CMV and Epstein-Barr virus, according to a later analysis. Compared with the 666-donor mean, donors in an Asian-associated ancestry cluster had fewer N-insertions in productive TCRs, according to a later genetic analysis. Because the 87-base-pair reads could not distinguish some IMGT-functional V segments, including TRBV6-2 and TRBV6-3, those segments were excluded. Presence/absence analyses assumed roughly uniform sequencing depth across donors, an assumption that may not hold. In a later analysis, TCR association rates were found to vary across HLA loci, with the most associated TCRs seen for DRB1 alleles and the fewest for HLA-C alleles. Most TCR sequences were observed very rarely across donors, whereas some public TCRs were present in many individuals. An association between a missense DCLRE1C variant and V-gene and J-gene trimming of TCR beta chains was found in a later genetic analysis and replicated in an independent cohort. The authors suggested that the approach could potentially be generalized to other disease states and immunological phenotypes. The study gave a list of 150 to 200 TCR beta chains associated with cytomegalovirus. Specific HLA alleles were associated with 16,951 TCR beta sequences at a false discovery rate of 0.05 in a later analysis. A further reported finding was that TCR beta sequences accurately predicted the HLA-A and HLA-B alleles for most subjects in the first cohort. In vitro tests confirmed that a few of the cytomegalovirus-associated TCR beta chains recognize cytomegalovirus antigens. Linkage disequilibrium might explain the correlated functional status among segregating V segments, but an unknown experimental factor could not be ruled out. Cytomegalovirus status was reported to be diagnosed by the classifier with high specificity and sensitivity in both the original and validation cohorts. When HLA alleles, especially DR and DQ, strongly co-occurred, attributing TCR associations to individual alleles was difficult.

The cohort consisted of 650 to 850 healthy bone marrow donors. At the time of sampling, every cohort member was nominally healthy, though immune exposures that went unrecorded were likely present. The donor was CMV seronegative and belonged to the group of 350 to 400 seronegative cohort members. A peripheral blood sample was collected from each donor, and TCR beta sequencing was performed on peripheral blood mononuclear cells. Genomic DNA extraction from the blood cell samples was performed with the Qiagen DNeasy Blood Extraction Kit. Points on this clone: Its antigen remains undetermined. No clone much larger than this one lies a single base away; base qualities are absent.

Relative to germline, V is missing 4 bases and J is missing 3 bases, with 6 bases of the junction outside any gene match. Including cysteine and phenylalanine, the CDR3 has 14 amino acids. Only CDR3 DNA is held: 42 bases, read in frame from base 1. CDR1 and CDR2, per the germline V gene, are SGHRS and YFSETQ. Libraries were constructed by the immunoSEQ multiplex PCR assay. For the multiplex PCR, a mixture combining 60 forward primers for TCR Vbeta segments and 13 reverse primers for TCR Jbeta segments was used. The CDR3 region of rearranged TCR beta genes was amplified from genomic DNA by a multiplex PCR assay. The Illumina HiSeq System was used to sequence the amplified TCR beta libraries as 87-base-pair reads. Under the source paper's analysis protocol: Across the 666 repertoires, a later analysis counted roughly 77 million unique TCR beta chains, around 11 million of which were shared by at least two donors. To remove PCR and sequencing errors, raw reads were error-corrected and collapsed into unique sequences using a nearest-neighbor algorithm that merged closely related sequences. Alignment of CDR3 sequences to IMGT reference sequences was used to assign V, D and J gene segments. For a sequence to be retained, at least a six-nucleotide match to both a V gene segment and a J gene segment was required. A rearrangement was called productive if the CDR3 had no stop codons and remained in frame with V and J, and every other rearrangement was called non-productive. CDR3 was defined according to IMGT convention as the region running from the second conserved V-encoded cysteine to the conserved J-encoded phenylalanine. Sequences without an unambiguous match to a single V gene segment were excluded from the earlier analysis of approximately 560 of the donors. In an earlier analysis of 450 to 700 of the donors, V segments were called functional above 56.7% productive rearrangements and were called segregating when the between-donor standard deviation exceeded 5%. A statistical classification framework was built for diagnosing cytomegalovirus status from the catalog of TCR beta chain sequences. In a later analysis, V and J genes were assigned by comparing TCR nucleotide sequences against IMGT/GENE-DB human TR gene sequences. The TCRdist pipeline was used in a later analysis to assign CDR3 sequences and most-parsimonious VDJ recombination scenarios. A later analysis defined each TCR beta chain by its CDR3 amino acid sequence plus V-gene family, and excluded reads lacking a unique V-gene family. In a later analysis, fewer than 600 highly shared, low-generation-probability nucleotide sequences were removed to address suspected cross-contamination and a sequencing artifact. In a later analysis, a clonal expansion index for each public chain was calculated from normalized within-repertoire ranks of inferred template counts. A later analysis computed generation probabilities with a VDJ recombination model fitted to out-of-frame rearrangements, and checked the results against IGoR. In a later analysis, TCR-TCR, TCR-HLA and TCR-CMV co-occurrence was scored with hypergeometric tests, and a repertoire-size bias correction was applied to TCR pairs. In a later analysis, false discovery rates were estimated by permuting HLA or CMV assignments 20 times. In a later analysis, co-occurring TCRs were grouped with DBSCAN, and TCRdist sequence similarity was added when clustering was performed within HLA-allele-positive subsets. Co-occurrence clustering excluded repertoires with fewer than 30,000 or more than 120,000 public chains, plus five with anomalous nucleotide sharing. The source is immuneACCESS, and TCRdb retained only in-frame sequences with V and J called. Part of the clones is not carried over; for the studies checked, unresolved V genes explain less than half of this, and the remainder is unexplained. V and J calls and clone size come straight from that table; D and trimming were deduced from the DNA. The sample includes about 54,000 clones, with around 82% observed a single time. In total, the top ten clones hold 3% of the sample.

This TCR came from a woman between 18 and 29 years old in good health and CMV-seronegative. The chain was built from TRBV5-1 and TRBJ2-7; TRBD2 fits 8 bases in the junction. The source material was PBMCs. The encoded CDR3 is CASSLGAGGYEQYF. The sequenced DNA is TGCGCCAGCAGCCTGGGGGCGGGGGGCTACGAGCAGTACTTC. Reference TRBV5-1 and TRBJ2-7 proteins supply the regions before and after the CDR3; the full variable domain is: KAGVTQTPRYLIKTRGQQVTLSCSPISGHRSVSWYQQTPGQGLQFLFEYFSETQRNKGNFPGRFSGRQFSNSRSEMNVSTLELGDSALYLCASSLGAGGYEQYFGPGTRLTVT.